Following are 25 T cell receptor beta chains from one sample sequenced in a study of patients and donors after allogeneic stem cell transplantation. Each CDR3 protein gets one entry after TCRdb re-called the RT-PCR reads with MiXCR. Of approximately 200,000 distinct CDR3 sequences in the sample, about 37% were seen once. Sequencing was done on a sample of blood, either unsorted or a sorted T cell fraction (not recorded which). These receptors were obtained from a human donor who was either an allogeneic HSCT recipient or a stem cell or donor lymphocyte infusion donor (not recorded which). It is not recorded whose cells these are; they may come from a transplant donor.

J is TRBJ1-1 and V is TRBV4-2; weak D call: TRBD1 (5 bases). Looked up from germline, CDR1 is LGHNA and CDR2 is YNFKEQ. CDR3 length: 15 amino acids. V was clipped by 1 base and J by 1 base, with 10 bases between them. The CDR3 loop reads CASSQGRGWNTEAFF. In nucleotides, the CDR3 is TGTGCCAGCAGCCAAGGAAGGGGTTGGAACACTGAAGCTTTCTTT.

The chain joins TRBV20-1 to TRBJ1-6; 7 nucleotides line up with TRBD1. The CDR3 is made up of 13 amino acids. Germline CDR1 and CDR2: DFQATT and SNEGSKA (reference sequence). V was clipped by 5 bases and J by 9 bases; unmatched bases: 7. The CDR3 nucleotides are TGCAGTGCTGACAGGGATTTGAGTTCACCCCTCCACTTT. Protein: CSADRDLSSPLHF.

The chain carries TRBV4-2 and TRBJ2-7; weak D call: TRBD1 (5 bases). The CDR3 length is 13 residues. From germline, CDR1 is LGHNA and CDR2 YNFKEQ. Trimming pared 0 bases from V and 7 bases from J, leaving 10 bases between. DNA for the CDR3: TGTGCCAGCAGCCAAGATGGACAACGGGAGCAGTACTTC. Its protein product is CASSQDGQREQYF.

The chain has TRBV13 and TRBJ2-1, with D perhaps TRBD2 (6 bases). The CDR3 totals 15 residues. Trimming shortened V by 6 bases and J by 0 bases, and 12 bases separated the two germline ends. The germline gives CDR1 PRHDT, CDR2 FYEKMQ (reference sequence). The CDR3 sequence: CASRLLGSSYNEQFF. The CDR3 DNA is TGTGCCAGCAGACTTCTCGGGAGCTCCTACAATGAGCAGTTCTTC.

This chain joins TRBV20-1 and TRBJ2-5; D is undetermined. This CDR3 spans 14 amino acids. Germline assignment: CDR1 DFQATT and CDR2 SNEGSKA (reference sequence). The germline V and J ends were trimmed by 6 bases and 2 bases, with 16 bases remaining between them. The CDR3 DNA follows: TGCAGTGCGAGTCGGGCCGTAATTCAAGAGACCCAGTACTTC. This gives the protein CSASRAVIQETQYF.

By share of the sample, this clonotype is medium-sized (0.01 to 0.1%). This chain uses TRBV12-3 or TRBV12-4 with TRBJ1-1; D is uncertain. The CDR3 extends over 15 amino acids. Trimming cost V 5 bases and J 5 bases, with 18 bases left between them. The chain's CDR3 is CASSILPDPGTEAFF. The CDR3 coding sequence is TGTGCCAGCAGTATCTTGCCGGATCCTGGAACTGAAGCTTTCTTT.

This chain joins TRBV10-3 and TRBJ1-2; D gene unclear. Germline lookup yields CDR1 ENHRY and CDR2 SYGVKD. The V gene lost 11 bases and the J gene lost 5 bases, with 15 bases spanning the gap. The CDR3 sequence is 12 residues long. Here the CDR3 reads CASGLLNYGYTF. The CDR3 DNA follows: TGTGCCTCGGGGTTACTGAATTATGGCTACACCTTC.

The rearrangement links TRBV15 to TRBJ1-2, with TRBD1 identical over 7 bases. This CDR3 has 16 residues. Germline V gives CDR1 LNHNV, CDR2 YYDKDF (reference sequence). The V segment lost 2 bases and the J segment 3 bases; nucleotides outside the gene matches: 9. CDR3 bases: TGTGCCACCAGCAGATTTAGGGGGCAGGGAGACTATGGCTACACCTTC. Its translation is CATSRFRGQGDYGYTF. The complete variable domain, with remaining parts taken from reference TRBV15 and TRBJ1-2, reads DAMVIQNPRYQVTQFGKPVTLSCSQTLNHNVMYWYQQKSSQAPKLLFHYYDKDFNNEADTPDNFQSRRPNTSFCFLDIRSPGLGDTAMYLCATSRFRGQGDYGYTFGSGTRLTVV.

This clonotype was observed a handful of times. The rearrangement uses TRBV30 and TRBJ1-4; no firm D call. Germline CDR1 GTSNPN, CDR2 SVGIG (reference sequence). The V gene lost 5 bases and the J gene lost 5 bases, with 6 bases spanning the gap. The CDR3 is 11 amino acids. The CDR3 sequence: CAWASNEKLFF. The CDR3 DNA follows: TGTGCCTGGGCCTCCAATGAAAAACTGTTTTTT.

The genes are TRBV5-1 and TRBJ1-1; TRBD1 agrees at 10 bases. The CDR3 is made up of 15 amino acids. V was pared by 5 bases and J by 5 bases, with 9 bases of the junction left unmatched. The germline CDR1 and CDR2 sequences are SGHRS and YFSETQ. This CDR3 is CASRLTGGKETEAFF. The CDR3 bases are TGCGCCAGCAGGCTGACAGGGGGCAAGGAAACTGAAGCTTTCTTT.

This clonotype was observed a handful of times. The V and J genes are TRBV11-2 and TRBJ1-3; D gene uncertain. The length of the CDR3 is 14 residues. Germline V CDR1 and CDR2: SGHAT, FQNNGV. The V and J ends lost 3 bases and 7 bases respectively, with 13 bases between them. The CDR3 reads CASSFRPGRNTIYF. Here the CDR3 DNA reads TGTGCCAGCAGCTTCCGGCCGGGTAGGAACACCATATATTTT.

This chain joins TRBV27 and TRBJ2-2; 9 bases align to TRBD1. J was trimmed by 3 bases and V by 6 bases; bases with no gene match: 17. The CDR3 is 19 residues long. Germline values: CDR1 MNHEY, CDR2 SMNVEV (reference sequence). CDR3 region: CASSPIGTGSWGDTGELFF. The CDR3 region has the DNA TGTGCCAGCAGCCCTATTGGGACAGGGTCATGGGGGGACACCGGGGAGCTGTTTTTT.

The rearrangement joins TRBV12-3 or TRBV12-4 to TRBJ2-1, with 7 bases fitting TRBD1. This CDR3 spans 11 amino acids. Trimming removed 6 bases from V and 15 bases from J; junction bases left unmatched: 8. Written as DNA, the CDR3 is TGTGCCAGCAGACGTACAGGGGAGTGGTTCTTC. Protein sequence: CASRRTGEWFF.

This clonotype was seen a handful of times. The chain links TRBV15 to TRBJ1-5, with a possible D match to TRBD1 (5 bases). CDR1 and CDR2 from the germline V gene are LNHNV and YYDKDF (reference sequence). V lost 0 bases and J 6 bases, leaving 6 bases between the germline ends. The length of the CDR3 is 13 residues. CDR3 sequence reads: CATSREGTQPQHF. The CDR3, as DNA: TGTGCCACCAGCAGAGAAGGGACTCAGCCCCAGCATTTT.

The chain uses TRBV12-3 or TRBV12-4 and TRBJ1-2; D gene ambiguous. This CDR3 region has 12 residues. V was pared by 3 bases and J by 2 bases, with 4 bases between. This CDR3 reads CASSFPNYGYTF. Written as DNA, the CDR3 is TGTGCCAGCAGTTTTCCAAACTATGGCTACACCTTC.

The chain is built from TRBV18 and TRBJ1-2; no clear D. The CDR3 covers 14 residues. V lost 3 bases to trimming and J lost 3 bases, with 11 bases between them. From germline, CDR1 is KGHSH and CDR2 LQKENI. CDR3 coding DNA: TGTGCCAGCTCACCGACAACCGGAGACTATGGCTACACCTTC. It specifies CASSPTTGDYGYTF.

This clonotype has more than one count but fewer than ten. The chain is built from TRBV20-1 and TRBJ1-4; the D is unclear. Deletions cut 1 base from V and 6 bases from J, with 12 bases between. CDR3 size: 14 residues. Per the germline V gene, CDR1 is DFQATT and CDR2 is SNEGSKA (reference sequence). The CDR3 sequence is CSARGPSRHEKLFF. The CDR3 coding sequence is TGCAGTGCTAGAGGGCCCAGCAGGCATGAAAAACTGTTTTTT.

This chain links TRBV6-6 with TRBJ1-2; D is undetermined. This CDR3 contains 14 residues. Trimming removed 2 bases from V and 1 base from J, with 8 bases in between. Germline-derived CDR1 and CDR2 are MNHNY and SVGAGI (reference sequence). CDR3 bases: TGTGCCAGCAGTTACGACGGCAGTAACTATGGCTACACCTTC. Translation gives CASSYDGSNYGYTF.

V is TRBV10-3 and J is TRBJ1-2; no firm D call. The length of the CDR3 is 14 residues. Germline V gives CDR1 ENHRY, CDR2 SYGVKD. The V and J ends lost 3 bases and 5 bases respectively, with 13 bases between them. This CDR3 reads CAISEKAANYGYTF. Written as DNA, the CDR3 is TGTGCCATCAGTGAAAAGGCGGCGAATTATGGCTACACCTTC.

This clonotype was observed at least ten times. With only one base between it and a far larger clone, this is likely a read error. CDR3 loop: CASSLGGDQPQHF. The CDR3 nucleotides read TGTGCCAGCAGCTTAGGAGGGGATCAGCCCCAGCATTTT. The rearrangement uses TRBV7-6 and TRBJ1-5; a possible D gene is TRBD1 (5 bases). CDR1 is SGHVS, CDR2 FNYEAQ, per germline. Trimming cost V 1 base and J 5 bases, with 6 bases left between them. There are 13 residues in the CDR3. Looking up the rest from reference TRBV7-6 and TRBJ1-5 gives the full variable domain: GAGVSQSPRYKVTKRGQDVALRCDPISGHVSLYWYRQALGQGPEFLTYFNYEAQQDKSGLPNDRFSAERPEGSISTLTIQRTEQRDSAMYRCASSLGGDQPQHFGDGTRLSIL.

This clonotype has just a few counts. V usage is TRBV9 and J usage is TRBJ1-6; no reliable D call. CDR3 length equals 17 residues. V lost 0 bases and J 0 bases, leaving 10 bases between the germline ends. Looked up from germline, CDR1 is SGDLS and CDR2 is YYNGEE. CDR3 protein: CASSVEGRSSYNSPLHF. The CDR3 DNA reads TGTGCCAGCAGCGTAGAGGGCAGGAGCTCCTATAATTCACCCCTCCACTTT.

The chain couples TRBV5-1 to TRBJ1-2, with unresolved D. This CDR3 comprises 14 residues. Germline lookup yields CDR1 SGHRS and CDR2 YFSETQ. V dropped 0 bases and J dropped 8 bases, with 14 bases sitting between them. CDR3 protein: CASSLAMPYEGYTF. The CDR3 nucleotides read TGCGCCAGCAGCTTGGCCATGCCATATGAGGGCTACACCTTC.

V and J are TRBV6-1 and TRBJ1-2; TRBD1 aligns across 11 bases. The CDR3 covers 15 residues. Trimming removed 4 bases from V and 4 bases from J; junction bases left unmatched: 5. Per the germline V gene, CDR1 is MNHNS and CDR2 is SASEGT. CDR3 sequence (DNA): TGTGCCAGCAGTGTCGGGACAGGGGGAGGCTATGGCTACACCTTC. Translated, it gives CASSVGTGGGYGYTF.

The chain carries TRBV4-3 and TRBJ2-1, with 8 nucleotides matching TRBD2. CDR3 length: 15 residues. The germline V gene has CDR1 LGHNA and CDR2 YSLEER. The V segment lost 5 bases and the J segment 1 base; nucleotides outside the gene matches: 4. CDR3 nucleotides: TGCGCCAGCAGCGTCGGGACTAGGTCCTACAATGAGCAGTTCTTC. It specifies CASSVGTRSYNEQFF.

This clonotype was counted a few times. The V gene is TRBV6-5, the J gene TRBJ1-2, with TRBD1 as a possible D gene (6 bases). V gave up 5 bases and J gave up 0 bases, with 13 bases separating them. This CDR3 contains 15 residues. Germline CDR1 reads MNHEY; CDR2 reads SVGAGI. The CDR3 protein is CASSPSGAANYGYTF. In DNA, the CDR3 is TGTGCCAGCAGTCCCTCGGGGGCGGCTAACTATGGCTACACCTTC.